This T cell receptor beta chain was documented in a study of blood T cells in healthy people across ages. Study observations and caveats: A greater number of naive CD4+ cells and higher diversity distinguished long-lived donors from aged donors.

A sample-barcoded 5' primer and a J-beta primer mix were used in a second PCR of about 7 to 12 cycles. TCRdb reprocessed the 5' RACE reads with MiXCR, giving one entry per CDR3 protein. The sample has approximately 670,000 distinct CDR3 sequences; about 43% are singletons. Remarks on this clonotype: Its antigen is not identified.

The sample was blood. The clonotype was recovered from a man at least 80 years old in good health.

Written as DNA, the CDR3 is TGTGCCAGCAGTCAGTTACATACGCAGTATTTT. Amino acid sequence: CASSQLHTQYF. This chain uses TRBV6-2 or TRBV6-3 with TRBJ2-3; D not certain. The CDR3 runs 11 residues. Germline V gene data show CDR1 as MNHEY and CDR2 as SVGEGT. Trimming took off 5 bases at V and 7 bases at J, with 7 bases between the two ends.